This T cell receptor beta chain was obtained from a study of regulatory T cells in long-lasting Graves disease. Study as a whole: Graves' patients, newly diagnosed, had taken antithyroid drugs under 3 months.

Time point reported: newly diagnosed GD, antithyroid drugs for less than 3 months. PBMCs were the source of the RNA used for TCR sequencing. A note on this clonotype: The antigen remains unidentified.

The study's findings and limits: Persistent disease preferred TRBV28, TRBJ1-2 and TRBJ2-5.

Sequencing libraries for TCR beta were prepared with iRepertoire HTBI primers and Arm-PCR of CDR3 regions. TCRdb used MiXCR to reprocess the multiplex PCR reads, holding one entry per CDR3 protein. The data hold about 500,000 distinct CDR3 sequences, with around 13% observed a single time. The CDR3 sequence is 12 residues long. Germline V CDR1 and CDR2: PRHDT, FYEKMQ (reference sequence). V was trimmed by 5 bases and J by 0 bases, leaving 5 bases between them. The data were also submitted as part of a second study, on T cells in Graves' hyperthyroidism and ophthalmopathy.

Sequenced here: peripheral blood mononuclear cells (PBMCs), sampled at new diagnosis, from a patient treated with antithyroid drugs. The chain joins TRBV13 to TRBJ2-7; D is ambiguous. The receptor comes from a woman younger than 45 with Graves disease. This CDR3 is CASSRHSYEQYF. CDR3 nucleotides: TGTGCCAGCAGCAGACACTCCTACGAGCAGTACTTC.